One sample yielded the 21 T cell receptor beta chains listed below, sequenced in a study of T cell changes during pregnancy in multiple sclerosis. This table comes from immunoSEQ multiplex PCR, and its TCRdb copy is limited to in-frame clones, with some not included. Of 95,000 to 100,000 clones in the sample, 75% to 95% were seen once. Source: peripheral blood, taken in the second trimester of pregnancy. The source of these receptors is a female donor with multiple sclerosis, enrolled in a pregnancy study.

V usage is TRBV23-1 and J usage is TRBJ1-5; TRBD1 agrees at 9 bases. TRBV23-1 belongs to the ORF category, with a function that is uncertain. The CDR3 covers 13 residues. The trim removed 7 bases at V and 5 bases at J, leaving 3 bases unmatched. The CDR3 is CASIRDRDQPQHF. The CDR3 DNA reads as TGCGCCAGCATCCGGGACAGGGATCAGCCCCAGCATTTT.

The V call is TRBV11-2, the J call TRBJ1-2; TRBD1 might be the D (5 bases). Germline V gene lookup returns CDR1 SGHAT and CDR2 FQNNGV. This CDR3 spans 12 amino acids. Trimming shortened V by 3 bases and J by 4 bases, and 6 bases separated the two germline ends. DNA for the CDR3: TGTGCCAGCAGCTTTGACAGCTATGGCTACACCTTC. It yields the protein CASSFDSYGYTF.

The CDR3 nucleotides read TGTGCCAGCAGCTTATGGGATAGCGTCCACGAGCAGTACTTC. Amino acid sequence: CASSLWDSVHEQYF. The chain joins TRBV7-2 to TRBJ2-7; perhaps TRBD2 as D (5 bases). This CDR3 is 14 amino acids long. Trimming took off 2 bases at V and 5 bases at J, with 13 bases between the two ends. The germline CDR1 and CDR2 sequences are SGHTA and FQGNSA.

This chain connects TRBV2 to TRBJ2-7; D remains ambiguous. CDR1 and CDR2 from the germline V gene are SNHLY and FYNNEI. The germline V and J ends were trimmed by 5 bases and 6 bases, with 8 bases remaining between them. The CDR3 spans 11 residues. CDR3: CASSPISEQYF. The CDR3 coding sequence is TGTGCCAGCAGTCCCATTAGCGAGCAGTACTTC.

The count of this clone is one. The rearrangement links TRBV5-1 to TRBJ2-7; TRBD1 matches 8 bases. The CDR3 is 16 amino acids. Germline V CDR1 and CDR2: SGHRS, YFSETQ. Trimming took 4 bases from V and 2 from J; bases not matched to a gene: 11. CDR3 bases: TGCGCCAGCAGCCCAAGACAGGGGTCGGGGACCTACGAGCAGTACTTC. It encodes CASSPRQGSGTYEQYF.

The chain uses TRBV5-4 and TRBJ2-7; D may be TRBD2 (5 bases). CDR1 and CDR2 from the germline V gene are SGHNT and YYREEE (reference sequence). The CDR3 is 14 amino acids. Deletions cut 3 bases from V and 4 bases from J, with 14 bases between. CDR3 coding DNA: TGTGCCAGCAGCTCCGGCGGAGGACGGTACGAGCAGTACTTC. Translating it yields CASSSGGGRYEQYF.

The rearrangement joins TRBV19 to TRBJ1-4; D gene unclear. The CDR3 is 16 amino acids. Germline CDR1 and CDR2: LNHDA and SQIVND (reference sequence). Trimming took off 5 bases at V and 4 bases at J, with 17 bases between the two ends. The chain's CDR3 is CASSDTFSTGNEKLFF. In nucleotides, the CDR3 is TGTGCCAGTAGTGATACGTTTTCCACGGGTAATGAAAAACTGTTTTTT.

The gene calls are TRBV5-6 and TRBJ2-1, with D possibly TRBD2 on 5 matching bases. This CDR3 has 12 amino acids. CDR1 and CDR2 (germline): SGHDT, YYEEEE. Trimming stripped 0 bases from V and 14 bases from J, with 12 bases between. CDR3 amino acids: CASSLGTSWEFF. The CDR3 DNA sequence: TGTGCCAGCAGCTTGGGTACTAGTTGGGAGTTCTTC.

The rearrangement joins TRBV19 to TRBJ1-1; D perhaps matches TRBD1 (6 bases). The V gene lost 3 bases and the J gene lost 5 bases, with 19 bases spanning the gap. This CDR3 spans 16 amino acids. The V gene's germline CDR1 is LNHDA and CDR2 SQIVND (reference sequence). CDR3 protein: CASSIGVGGPGTEAFF. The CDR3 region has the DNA TGTGCCAGTAGTATTGGGGTTGGGGGCCCGGGGACTGAAGCTTTCTTT.

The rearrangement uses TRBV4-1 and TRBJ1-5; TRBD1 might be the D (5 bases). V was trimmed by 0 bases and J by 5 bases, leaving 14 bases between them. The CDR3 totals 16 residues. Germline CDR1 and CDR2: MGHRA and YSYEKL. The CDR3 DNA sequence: TGCGCCAGCAGCCAAGATAATTGGGAGGGGTATCAGCCCCAGCATTTT. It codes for CASSQDNWEGYQPQHF.

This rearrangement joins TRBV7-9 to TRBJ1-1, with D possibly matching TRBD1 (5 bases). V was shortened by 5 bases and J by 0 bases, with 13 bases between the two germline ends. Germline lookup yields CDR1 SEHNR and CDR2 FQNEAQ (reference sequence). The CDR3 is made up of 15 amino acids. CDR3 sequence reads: CASSASGGVNTEAFF. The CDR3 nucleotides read TGTGCCAGCAGCGCTTCGGGGGGAGTGAACACTGAAGCTTTCTTT.

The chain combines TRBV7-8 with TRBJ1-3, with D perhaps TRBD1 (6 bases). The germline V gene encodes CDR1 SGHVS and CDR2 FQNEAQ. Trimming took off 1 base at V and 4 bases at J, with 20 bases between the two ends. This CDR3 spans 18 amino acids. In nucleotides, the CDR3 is TGTGCCAGCAGCTTAGGGTCGATTGGGGGGGCAGGGGGAAACACCATATATTTT. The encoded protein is CASSLGSIGGAGGNTIYF.

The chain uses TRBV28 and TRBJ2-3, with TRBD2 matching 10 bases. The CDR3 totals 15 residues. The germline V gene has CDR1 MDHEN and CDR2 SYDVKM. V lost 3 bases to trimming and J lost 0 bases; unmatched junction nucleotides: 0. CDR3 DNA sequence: TGTGCCAGCAGTTTGACTAGCGGGAGCACAGATACGCAGTATTTT. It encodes CASSLTSGSTDTQYF.

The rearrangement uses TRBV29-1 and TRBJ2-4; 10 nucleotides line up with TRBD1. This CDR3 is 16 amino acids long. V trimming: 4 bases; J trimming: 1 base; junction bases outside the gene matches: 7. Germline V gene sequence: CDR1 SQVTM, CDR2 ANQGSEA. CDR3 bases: TGCAGCGTTGCGAACCGGGGACAGGGGGCCAAAAACATTCAGTACTTC. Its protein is CSVANRGQGAKNIQYF.

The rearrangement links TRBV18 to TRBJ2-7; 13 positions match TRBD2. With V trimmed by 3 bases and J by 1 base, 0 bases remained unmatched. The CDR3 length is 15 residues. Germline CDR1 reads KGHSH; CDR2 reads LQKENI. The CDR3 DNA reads TGTGCCAGCTCACCGACTAGCGGGAGGTCCTACGAGCAGTACTTC. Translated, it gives CASSPTSGRSYEQYF.

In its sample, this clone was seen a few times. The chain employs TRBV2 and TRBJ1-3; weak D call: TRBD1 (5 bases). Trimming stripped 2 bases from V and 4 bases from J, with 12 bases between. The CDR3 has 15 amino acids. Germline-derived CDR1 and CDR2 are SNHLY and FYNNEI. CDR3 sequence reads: CASSEIGVGGNTIYF. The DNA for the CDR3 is TGTGCCAGCAGTGAAATAGGGGTAGGGGGAAACACCATATATTTT.

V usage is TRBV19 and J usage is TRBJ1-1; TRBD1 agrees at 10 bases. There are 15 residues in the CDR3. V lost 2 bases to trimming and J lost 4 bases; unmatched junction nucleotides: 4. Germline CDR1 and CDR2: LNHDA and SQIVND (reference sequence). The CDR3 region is CASSIMGTGVTEAFF. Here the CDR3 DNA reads TGTGCCAGTAGTATAATGGGGACAGGGGTCACTGAAGCTTTCTTT.

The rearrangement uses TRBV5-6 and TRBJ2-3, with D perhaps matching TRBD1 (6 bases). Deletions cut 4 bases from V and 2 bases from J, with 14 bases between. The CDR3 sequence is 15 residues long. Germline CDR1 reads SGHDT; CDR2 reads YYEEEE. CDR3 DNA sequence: TGTGCCAGCAGCCAGGGGCTATCGAACACAGATACGCAGTATTTT. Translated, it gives CASSQGLSNTDTQYF.

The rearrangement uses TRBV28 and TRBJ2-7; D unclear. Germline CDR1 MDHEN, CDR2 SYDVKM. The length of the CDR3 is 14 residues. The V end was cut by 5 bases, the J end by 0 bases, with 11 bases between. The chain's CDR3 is CASSPHRSSYEQYF. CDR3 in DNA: TGTGCCAGCAGTCCGCATCGGTCCTCCTACGAGCAGTACTTC.

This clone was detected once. The CDR3 coding sequence is TGTGCCAGCAGTTTTTGGGCGGGGGTCGCAGAGACCCAGTACTTC. Protein sequence: CASSFWAGVAETQYF. J is TRBJ2-5 and V is TRBV27; TRBD2 agrees at 7 bases. V dropped 3 bases and J dropped 4; count of bases not matched to a gene: 8. Looked up from germline, CDR1 is MNHEY and CDR2 is SMNVEV (reference sequence). The CDR3 is 15 amino acids.

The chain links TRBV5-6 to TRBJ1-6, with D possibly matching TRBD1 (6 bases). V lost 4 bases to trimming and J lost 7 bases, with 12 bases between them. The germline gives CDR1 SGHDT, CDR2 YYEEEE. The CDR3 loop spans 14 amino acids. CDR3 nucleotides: TGTGCCAGCAGCCCGGGACATACCAATTCACCCCTCCACTTT. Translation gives CASSPGHTNSPLHF. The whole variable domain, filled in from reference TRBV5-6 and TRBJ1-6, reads DAGVTQSPTHLIKTRGQQVTLRCSPKSGHDTVSWYQQALGQGPQFIFQYYEEEERQRGNFPDRFSGHQFPNYSSELNVNALLLGDSALYLCASSPGHTNSPLHFGNGTRLTVT.